This TCR beta chain was recovered during a study of T cell repertoires in cytomegalovirus infection. TCRdb fed the reads into MiXCR, producing one record per CDR3 protein. The sample records roughly 310,000 distinct CDR3 sequences, 25% to 30% being singletons. The CDR3 runs to 13 residues. The V gene's germline CDR1 is MDHEN and CDR2 SYDVKM. With V trimmed by 6 bases and J by 7 bases, 3 bases remained unmatched. This clonotype was seen ten or more times. Antigen unknown. The V gene is TRBV28, the J gene TRBJ2-1, with 10 bases identical to TRBD2. The receptor was isolated from a human donor in good health (CMV status not recorded). Some clones in this sample may be carry-over from other donors' samples. The specimen was cultured PBMCs, collected from culture after CMV antigen stimulation. Written as DNA, the CDR3 is TGTGCCAGCAGGCCAGCGGGAGGGAATGAGCAGTTCTTC. It encodes CASRPAGGNEQFF.